This T cell receptor (beta chain) appears in the sequencing data of a study of blood T cell repertoires in COVID-19. In the authors' methods: Nucleated cell counts were estimated from reference gene primer amplification. Clones were sequenced by immunoSEQ multiplex PCR, and TCRdb holds only the in-frame ones, with some missing. The D gene and trimming were derived from the DNA, and the V and J assignments and clone size from that table. The top ten clones hold roughly 3.1% of a sample with a few hundred thousand clones, approximately 83% of them seen once. V was shortened by 0 bases and J by 9 bases, with 11 bases between the two germline ends. The CDR3 has 14 residues. Germline CDR1 LGHNA, CDR2 YSLEER. Individuals drawn from approximately 26 US areas were about 18 to 95 years old. Cohorts were determined from participant-reported clinical history.

The sequence was obtained from a man in his forties or fifties who had recovered from COVID-19. The specimen was PBMCs or T cells enriched from blood (not recorded which). This chain connects TRBV4-3 to TRBJ2-2; D unclear. The chain's CDR3 is CASSQDLGFRELFF. The CDR3 DNA reads TGCGCCAGCAGCCAAGATCTGGGCTTCCGGGAGCTGTTTTTT.